These 27 T cell receptor beta chains share one sample of origin, sequenced in a study of blood T cell repertoires in COVID-19. Some clones are missing from TCRdb's copy, which holds only in-frame ones; the method was immunoSEQ multiplex PCR. Of more than 95,000 clones listed, around 86% are singletons. Sequenced material: peripheral blood. Receptors were obtained from a woman aged 80 or over with acute or convalescent COVID-19.

The chain recombines TRBV5-5 with TRBJ1-5; D ambiguous. Germline loops: CDR1 SGHKS, CDR2 YYEKEE (reference sequence). The CDR3 sequence is 15 residues long. Trimming cost V 0 bases and J 4 bases, with 11 bases left between them. The CDR3 region has the DNA TGTGCCAGCAGCTTGGACCTACTACTTAATCAGCCCCAGCATTTT. This translates into CASSLDLLLNQPQHF.

This sequence joins TRBV10-3 and TRBJ1-2; weak D call: TRBD1 (6 bases). CDR3 length equals 13 residues. Germline CDR1 and CDR2: ENHRY and SYGVKD. The V end was cut by 6 bases, the J end by 5 bases, with 13 bases between. CDR3 residues: CAISGLQGYGYTF. The CDR3 DNA reads as TGTGCCATCAGCGGGTTACAGGGTTATGGCTACACCTTC.

The CDR3 protein is CASIGDREYQPQHF. CDR3 in DNA: TGTGCCAGCATAGGGGACAGGGAATATCAGCCCCAGCATTTT. This chain uses TRBV21-1 with TRBJ1-5; the DNA was not compared with TRBD1, the D call given in the table. TRBV21-1 is a pseudogene locus. This CDR3 has 14 residues.

The rearrangement uses TRBV2 and TRBJ1-1; 7 bases agree with TRBD1. V was clipped by 9 bases and J by 11 bases; unmatched bases: 12. The CDR3 is 12 residues long. Germline V gene sequence: CDR1 SNHLY, CDR2 FYNNEI. CDR3 loop: CARDSGGRGAFF. The DNA of the CDR3 is TGTGCCAGGGACTCAGGGGGGCGGGGTGCTTTCTTT. The variable domain in full, with the rest retrieved from reference TRBV2 and TRBJ1-1, is EPEVTQTPSHQVTQMGQEVILRCVPISNHLYFYWYRQILGQKVEFLVSFYNNEISEKSEIFDDQFSVERPDGSNFTLKIRSTKLEDSAMYFCARDSGGRGAFFGQGTRLTVV.

This sequence joins TRBV6-2 or TRBV6-3 and TRBJ1-5, with 10 bases fitting TRBD1. Germline V gene data show CDR1 as MNHEY and CDR2 as SVGEGT. The J segment lost 0 bases and the V segment lost 6 bases, leaving 14 bases of the junction unmatched. CDR3 size: 19 residues. The CDR3 loop is CASSQSRDRGFYSNQPQHF. CDR3 nucleotide sequence: TGTGCCAGCAGCCAATCTCGGGACAGGGGTTTTTATAGCAATCAGCCCCAGCATTTT.

V usage is TRBV10-3 and J usage is TRBJ1-1, with D hard to call. The V gene lost 3 bases and the J gene lost 1 base, with 6 bases spanning the gap. CDR3 length: 13 residues. Germline assignment: CDR1 ENHRY and CDR2 SYGVKD. The CDR3 here is CAISDYWNTEAFF. As DNA, the CDR3 is TGTGCCATCAGTGACTATTGGAACACTGAAGCTTTCTTT.

The DNA of the CDR3 is TGCGCCAGCAGCTTGGGCTCGGGAGATGGCTACACCTTC. It encodes CASSLGSGDGYTF. The chain has TRBV5-1 and TRBJ1-2; D uncertain. CDR1 SGHRS and CDR2 YFSETQ come from the germline V gene. V was shortened by 0 bases and J by 6 bases, with 9 bases between the two germline ends. There are 13 residues in the CDR3.

The V call is TRBV9, the J call TRBJ1-3, with D unclear. V was clipped by 10 bases and J by 0 bases, with 14 bases between them. The germline V gene encodes CDR1 SGDLS and CDR2 YYNGEE. The CDR3 has 14 amino acids. The CDR3 nucleotides read TGTGCCTCAGGACTGACGAGCTCTGGAAACACCATATATTTT. It translates to CASGLTSSGNTIYF.

The chain recombines TRBV4-3 with TRBJ1-4; D is perhaps TRBD1 (6 bases). There are 13 residues in the CDR3. In germline, CDR1 is LGHNA, CDR2 YSLEER. Trimming shortened V by 3 bases and J by 8 bases, and 10 bases separated the two germline ends. The CDR3: CASSHRDREKLFF. The CDR3 bases are TGCGCCAGCAGCCACCGAGACAGGGAAAAACTGTTTTTT.

CDR3 loop: CASSSASAGQPQHF. In DNA, the CDR3 is TGTGCCAGCAGCTCCGCTTCCGCCGGGCAGCCCCAGCATTTT. V gene TRBV3-1 (or the pseudogene TRBV3-2) combines with J gene TRBJ1-5; D is unresolved. The CDR3 length is 14 residues. The germline CDR1 and CDR2 sequences are LGHDT and YNNKEL (reference sequence). V lost 5 bases to trimming and J lost 7 bases, with 15 bases between them.

This clone was recorded a few times. The chain joins TRBV10-3 to TRBJ1-2; a weak D match, TRBD1 (6 bases). Trimming removed 0 bases at V and 8 bases at J, with 13 bases between. This CDR3 is 14 amino acids long. Germline V lookup: CDR1 ENHRY, CDR2 SYGVKD. The CDR3 DNA follows: TGTGCCATCAGTGAGTCGCGGGGGGCAGGAGGCTACACCTTC. As protein: CAISESRGAGGYTF.

The V and J genes are TRBV11-2 and TRBJ1-1; 9 bases agree with TRBD1. The CDR3 loop spans 16 amino acids. The germline gives CDR1 SGHAT, CDR2 FQNNGV. V trimming: 3 bases; J trimming: 0 bases; junction bases outside the gene matches: 5. The CDR3 region is CASSLDRGHMNTEAFF. The DNA for the CDR3 is TGTGCCAGCAGCTTGGACAGGGGACACATGAACACTGAAGCTTTCTTT.

This chain joins TRBV9 and TRBJ1-2; a possible D gene is TRBD1 (5 bases). The germline V gene encodes CDR1 SGDLS and CDR2 YYNGEE. CDR3 size: 10 residues. The CDR3 protein is CASGMGQDTF. The CDR3 DNA reads TGTGCAAGCGGGATGGGGCAGGACACCTTC. Full variable domain (rest looked up from reference TRBV9 and TRBJ1-2): DSGVTQTPKHLITATGQRVTLRCSPRSGDLSVYWYQQSLDQGLQFLIQYYNGEERAKGNILERFSAQQFPDLHSELNLSSLELGDSALYFCASGMGQDTFGSGTRLTVV.

V and J are TRBV28 and TRBJ1-1; 7 nucleotides line up with TRBD1. CDR3 length equals 15 residues. Trimming took 6 bases from V and 2 from J; bases not matched to a gene: 9. Germline V gene sequence: CDR1 MDHEN, CDR2 SYDVKM. This CDR3 reads CASRTGAAGNTEAFF. In DNA, the CDR3 is TGTGCCAGCAGAACAGGGGCGGCGGGAAACACTGAAGCTTTCTTT. The complete variable domain, with remaining parts taken from reference TRBV28 and TRBJ1-1, reads DVKVTQSSRYLVKRTGEKVFLECVQDMDHENMFWYRQDPGLGLRLIYFSYDVKMKEKGDIPEGYSVSREKKERFSLILESASTNQTSMYLCASRTGAAGNTEAFFGQGTRLTVV.

J is TRBJ1-1 and V is TRBV5-1, with D maybe TRBD1 (5 bases). Germline loops: CDR1 SGHRS, CDR2 YFSETQ. Trimming took 0 bases from V and 2 from J, leaving 8 bases between them. This CDR3 has 14 residues. The CDR3 here is CASSLDGQNTEAFF. DNA of the CDR3: TGCGCCAGCAGCTTGGACGGACAAAACACTGAAGCTTTCTTT.

The rearrangement joins TRBV25-1 to TRBJ2-7; no definite D call. The germline V gene has CDR1 MGHDK and CDR2 SYGVNS. Trimming took 11 bases from V and 7 from J, leaving 6 bases between them. CDR3 size: 8 residues. The CDR3 nucleotides read TGTGCCTATTCGGAGCAGTACGTC. It encodes CAYSEQYV.

J is TRBJ2-5 and V is TRBV24-1, with TRBD1 matching over 12 bases. V lost 4 bases, J lost 9 bases, and 17 bases stayed unmatched. The germline gives CDR1 KGHDR, CDR2 SFDVKD. The CDR3 extends over 18 amino acids. The CDR3 DNA reads as TGTGCCACCAGTGACACCGGGACAGGGGGCGCGCTGTTAGGGGCCCAGTACTTC. Its translation is CATSDTGTGGALLGAQYF.

This sequence joins TRBV4-3 and TRBJ2-2; 8 positions agree with TRBD2. From germline, CDR1 is LGHNA and CDR2 YSLEER. The CDR3 totals 16 residues. Unmatched junction bases numbered 3, after V lost 3 bases and J lost 0 bases. CDR3 nucleotides: TGCGCCAGCAGCCAGAGACTAGCGTCGAACACCGGGGAGCTGTTTTTT. Protein sequence: CASSQRLASNTGELFF.

This chain connects TRBV14 to TRBJ2-1, with D tentatively TRBD2 (5 bases). V was cut by 1 base and J by 12 bases, with 13 bases left in between. This CDR3 is 13 amino acids long. In germline, CDR1 is SGHDN, CDR2 FVKESK. DNA of the CDR3: TGTGCCAGCAGCCAAGTTGGAGGCCAAGGGCAGTTCTTC. Its protein product is CASSQVGGQGQFF.

The rearrangement links TRBV6-6 to TRBJ2-4, with unresolved D. This CDR3 spans 14 amino acids. With 2 bases removed from V and 5 bases from J, the gap between germline ends came to 10 bases. Germline CDR1 MNHNY, CDR2 SVGAGI (reference sequence). This chain's CDR3 is CASSYSSSQNIQYF. In DNA form, the CDR3 reads TGTGCCAGCAGTTACAGCTCTTCGCAAAACATTCAGTACTTC.

This clone occurred a few times. The chain links TRBV5-5 to TRBJ1-3; no clear D gene. The CDR3 spans 15 residues. V was cut by 0 bases and J by 0 bases, with 7 bases left in between. Germline V lookup: CDR1 SGHKS, CDR2 YYEKEE (reference sequence). CDR3 sequence (DNA): TGTGCCAGCAGCTTGGACCCAGTCTCTGGAAACACCATATATTTT. Protein sequence: CASSLDPVSGNTIYF.

This sequence joins TRBV15 and TRBJ1-2, with D tentatively TRBD1 (6 bases). V lost 0 bases to trimming and J lost 7 bases, with 12 bases between them. The germline gives CDR1 LNHNV, CDR2 YYDKDF (reference sequence). The CDR3 runs 14 residues. The CDR3 nucleotides read TGTGCCACCAGCAGAGATCGGGGGGCAGGTGGCTACACCTTC. Translation: CATSRDRGAGGYTF.

The chain carries TRBV5-4 and TRBJ2-2, with D possibly TRBD1 on 5 matching bases. The CDR3 has 15 amino acids. The germline gives CDR1 SGHNT, CDR2 YYREEE (reference sequence). Trimming took off 0 bases at V and 0 bases at J, with 6 bases between the two ends. The CDR3 DNA sequence: TGTGCCAGCAGCTTGGGGACAACGAACACCGGGGAGCTGTTTTTT. Residues: CASSLGTTNTGELFF.

This clone was seen a few times. V gene TRBV10-3 combines with J gene TRBJ2-1; D call uncertain. This CDR3 comprises 14 residues. Germline V gives CDR1 ENHRY, CDR2 SYGVKD. The V end was cut by 2 bases, the J end by 0 bases, with 5 bases between. The DNA for the CDR3 is TGTGCCATCAGTGAGGAGGCCTCCTACAATGAGCAGTTCTTC. Encoded protein: CAISEEASYNEQFF.

The genes are TRBV5-8 and TRBJ1-1; 11 nucleotides align to TRBD1. J lost 6 bases, V lost 3 bases, and 13 bases had no gene match. The CDR3 contains 17 residues. Germline V gene sequence: CDR1 SGHTS, CDR2 YDEGEE. The CDR3 loop is CASSYGQGARSLSEAFF. The DNA for the CDR3 is TGTGCCAGCAGCTACGGACAGGGGGCGCGGAGTTTGTCTGAAGCTTTCTTT.

This chain connects TRBV29-1 to TRBJ1-2, with 7 bases lining up with TRBD1. Germline V gene data show CDR1 as SQVTM and CDR2 as ANQGSEA. V lost 6 bases, J lost 5 bases, and 3 bases stayed unmatched. This CDR3 spans 11 amino acids. CDR3 loop: CSVQGDYGYTF. The DNA of the CDR3 is TGCAGCGTCCAGGGGGATTATGGCTACACCTTC.

V and J are TRBV2 and TRBJ2-2; D is undetermined. Between the trimmed V and J ends, which lost 4 bases and 2 bases, there was a span of 5 bases. The germline V gene encodes CDR1 SNHLY and CDR2 FYNNEI. CDR3 length: 13 amino acids. In DNA, the CDR3 is TGTGCCAGCAGTGCGGGTAACACCGGGGAGCTGTTTTTT. Translated: CASSAGNTGELFF. The full variable domain, rest sourced from reference TRBV2 and TRBJ2-2, is EPEVTQTPSHQVTQMGQEVILRCVPISNHLYFYWYRQILGQKVEFLVSFYNNEISEKSEIFDDQFSVERPDGSNFTLKIRSTKLEDSAMYFCASSAGNTGELFFGEGSRLTVL.